Listed below are T cell receptor beta chains from one sample, sequenced in a study of radiotherapy plus CTLA-4 blockade in lung cancer. Libraries were prepared by immunoSEQ multiplex PCR; TCRdb keeps only in-frame clonotypes and omits some of them. The table lists 85,000 to 90,000 clones, around 72% of them singletons. Specimen: peripheral blood, collected from a patient treated with radiotherapy plus ipilimumab. The receptors stem from a human donor with non-small cell lung cancer that progressed on radiotherapy plus ipilimumab. CDR3s leave out the opening cysteine and the closing phenylalanine or tryptophan. Clone size is stated in some rows and not others, as once, few, many or a class when expanded.

v_gene	j_gene	abundance	CDR3aa
TRBV7-9	TRBJ2-1	once	ASTQLENEQF
TRBV28	TRBJ1-2	-	ASSLIESGYGYT
TRBV13	TRBJ2-1	-	ASSPPNSGYYNEQF
TRBV7-2	TRBJ2-2	few	ASSDWTSGDGELF
TRBV30	TRBJ2-7	-	AWSVVAAITYEQY
TRBV7-9	TRBJ2-7	few	ASTLNRGEQY
TRBV15	TRBJ2-7	-	ATSRDRRYEQY
TRBV6-5	TRBJ2-2	few	ASSSRNLRELF
TRBV7-9	TRBJ2-1	-	ASSAASSGSYNEQF
TRBV13	TRBJ2-3	-	ASSLSGTSGRGRVGTDTQY
TRBV9	TRBJ2-2	-	ASSVVGGAGIGELF
TRBV28	TRBJ2-5	few	ASSLPGSAQY
TRBV5-6	TRBJ1-2	-	ASSQGLFGYT
TRBV2	TRBJ1-5	-	ASSGAGGYNNQPQH
TRBV28	TRBJ2-1	-	ASTTSPGGPRYNEQF
TRBV6-1	TRBJ1-5	-	ASTLGGGQPQH
TRBV10-3	TRBJ2-3	-	AISESREDTQY
TRBV29-1	TRBJ2-7	-	SVEKGGPPYEQY
TRBV6-1	TRBJ2-1	-	ASSSLVSSYNEQF
TRBV4-1	TRBJ2-1	-	ASSQDGGGIEQF
TRBV7-9	TRBJ2-7	-	ASSLDYSYEQY
TRBV28	TRBJ2-7	-	ASSLFPGLAAYEQY
TRBV7-8	TRBJ1-1	few	ASSLDQGTEAF
TRBV5-6	TRBJ1-2	-	ASSLAGAEIQVYGYT
TRBV4-1	TRBJ1-4	-	ASSQEGLGNEKLF
TRBV6-5	TRBJ1-1	-	ASSYRAGNTEAF
TRBV13	TRBJ2-1	few	ASSYPPGRLGGPYNEQF
TRBV5-1	TRBJ2-7	-	ASSSDRGSTVGY
TRBV7-9	TRBJ1-6	-	ASSPDRVGDNSPLH
TRBV4-2	TRBJ2-2	-	ASSQVIPSGGNTGELF
TRBV27	TRBJ1-1	-	ASSPRQGRGNTEAF
TRBV6-5	TRBJ1-5	-	ASRAGGRGNQPQH
TRBV6-6	TRBJ2-7	-	ASSSELAGSSYEQY
TRBV23-1	TRBJ2-3	-	ASRRQRTDTQY
TRBV28	TRBJ1-2	-	ASSLRTHGGYT
TRBV5-6	TRBJ2-2	-	ASSFLAGAHTGELF
TRBV19	TRBJ1-1	few	ASSIEEGRDTEAF
TRBV9	TRBJ1-4	-	ASSVGGTDEKLF
TRBV6-5	TRBJ2-3	-	ASSYEAALSTDTQY
TRBV20-1	TRBJ2-1	-	SAMEYNEQF
TRBV7-6	TRBJ1-1	-	ASSLEIDVTEAF
TRBV4-1	TRBJ1-6	-	ASSHPPSLTGTAYNSPLH
TRBV9	TRBJ1-1	-	ASSVESGRGTEAF
TRBV7-7	TRBJ2-5	-	ASSPGTSRQETQY
TRBV11-2	TRBJ1-2	-	ASSFSIQGSYGYT
TRBV29-1	TRBJ2-3	-	SVEQGFGTDTQY
TRBV6-5	TRBJ1-4	many	ASSYEQATNEKLF
TRBV27	TRBJ1-1	-	ASSLGGMNTEAF
TRBV25-1	TRBJ2-7	few	ASSGLKPGRSSYEQY
TRBV5-1	TRBJ2-1	-	ASTLHGTGDYNEQF
TRBV29-1	TRBJ2-1	few	SVAGGNYNEQF